Listed here are 24 T cell receptor beta chains from one sample, sequenced in a study of blood T cell repertoires in COVID-19. The method was immunoSEQ multiplex PCR; TCRdb's version includes in-frame clones alone and lacks a portion of them. The sample includes fewer than 60,000 clones, around 85% of them seen just once. Input material: peripheral blood. These receptors came from a man between 60 and 75 years old with acute or convalescent COVID-19.

The chain is built from TRBV19 and TRBJ1-2; D uncertain. CDR3 size: 11 residues. The V gene lost 6 bases and the J gene lost 3 bases, with 5 bases spanning the gap. Germline V gene sequence: CDR1 LNHDA, CDR2 SQIVND (reference sequence). The CDR3 here is CASSFDYGYTF. CDR3 DNA sequence: TGTGCCAGTAGCTTCGACTATGGCTACACCTTC.

The V call is TRBV6-5, the J call TRBJ2-7, with TRBD2 matching over 8 bases. CDR1 is MNHEY, CDR2 SVGAGI, per germline. J was trimmed by 5 bases and V by 7 bases; bases with no gene match: 7. This CDR3 is 13 amino acids long. This CDR3 reads CASILSGRHEQYF. CDR3 DNA sequence: TGTGCCAGCATTCTCAGCGGGAGACACGAGCAGTACTTC.

V is TRBV3-1 (or the pseudogene TRBV3-2) and J is TRBJ1-2; TRBD1 matches at 7 bases. Germline values: CDR1 LGHDT, CDR2 YNNKEL (reference sequence). J gave up 3 bases and V 5 bases, and 12 bases lay outside the gene matches. CDR3 length equals 16 residues. The CDR3 DNA follows: TGTGCCAGCAGCACCCGGACAGGACACGGGTACTATGGCTACACCTTC. This sequence encodes CASSTRTGHGYYGYTF.

The rearrangement links TRBV2 to TRBJ1-2, with a possible D match to TRBD1 (5 bases). The CDR3 has 12 amino acids. The V gene's germline CDR1 is SNHLY and CDR2 FYNNEI. The V end lost 6 bases, the J end lost 3 bases, and 8 bases lay between the germline ends. The CDR3 protein is CASRVRDYGYTF. CDR3 sequence (DNA): TGTGCCAGCAGGGTCAGGGACTATGGCTACACCTTC.

The chain carries TRBV5-1 and TRBJ1-3; D is possibly TRBD1 (5 bases). V gave up 0 bases and J gave up 2 bases, with 9 bases separating them. The CDR3 contains 15 residues. The V gene's germline CDR1 is SGHRS and CDR2 YFSETQ. CDR3 coding DNA: TGCGCCAGCAGCTTGGAGGGGACTGCTGGAAACACCATATATTTT. Translating gives CASSLEGTAGNTIYF.

The sample holds one count of this clone. The chain has TRBV10-1 and TRBJ2-1; maybe TRBD2 (5 bases). This CDR3 comprises 13 residues. V was pared by 4 bases and J by 4 bases, with 8 bases between. Germline V gene data show CDR1 as WNHNN and CDR2 as SYGVQD (reference sequence). In DNA form, the CDR3 reads TGCGCCAGCAGTGTCGGGATATACAATGAGCAGTTCTTC. It codes for CASSVGIYNEQFF.

V usage is TRBV2 and J usage is TRBJ1-6, with D perhaps TRBD1 (5 bases). CDR1 is SNHLY, CDR2 FYNNEI, per germline. V was clipped by 6 bases and J by 0 bases, with 12 bases between them. This CDR3 has 16 residues. The CDR3, as DNA: TGTGCCAGCAGACCCGGGACTAGCTCCTATAATTCACCCCTCCACTTT. This sequence encodes CASRPGTSSYNSPLHF.

This clone was seen once. This sequence joins TRBV5-1 and TRBJ1-3, with D maybe TRBD1 (5 bases). The CDR3 is made up of 16 amino acids. Germline values: CDR1 SGHRS, CDR2 YFSETQ. Between the trimmed V and J ends, which lost 1 base and 3 bases, there was a span of 14 bases. The DNA for the CDR3 is TGCGCCAGCAGCTTGAACGGGGGAGGCTTTGGAAACACCATATATTTT. Its translation: CASSLNGGGFGNTIYF.

V gene TRBV5-1 combines with J gene TRBJ2-5; 10 bases are shared with TRBD2. V lost 4 bases and J lost 5; bases outside the gene matches: 11. There are 16 residues in the CDR3. CDR1 and CDR2 (germline): SGHRS, YFSETQ. The CDR3, as DNA: TGCGCCAGCAGCCGCCAACTAGCGGGGCCTCTTGAGACCCAGTACTTC. The encoded protein is CASSRQLAGPLETQYF.

V is TRBV27 and J is TRBJ1-6, with 9 bases that match TRBD1. Germline trimming cut 6 bases from V and 7 bases from J; bases unmatched to any gene: 16. Germline-derived CDR1 and CDR2 are MNHEY and SMNVEV (reference sequence). The CDR3 length is 18 residues. CDR3 nucleotides: TGTGCCAGCAGCCTTTCCCCCCGACCTGGACAGGGGAATTCACCCCTCCACTTT. Protein product: CASSLSPRPGQGNSPLHF.

In DNA form, the CDR3 reads TGTGCCATCAGAGGGAGGGGGGATTATAATTCACCCCTCCACTTT. Encoded protein: CAIRGRGDYNSPLHF. The chain employs TRBV10-3 and TRBJ1-6, with D possibly TRBD1 on 6 matching bases. This CDR3 contains 15 residues. Trimming removed 6 bases from V and 4 bases from J, with 13 bases in between. Germline V lookup: CDR1 ENHRY, CDR2 SYGVKD.

The chain uses TRBV6-5 and TRBJ2-4, with TRBD2 matching over 10 bases. The CDR3 totals 13 residues. The germline CDR1 and CDR2 sequences are MNHEY and SVGAGI. The J segment lost 15 bases and the V segment lost 0 bases, leaving 5 bases of the junction unmatched. Here the CDR3 reads CASSYSILAGRYF. The CDR3 coding sequence is TGTGCCAGCAGTTACTCGATACTAGCGGGGAGGTACTTC.

The chain combines TRBV11-2 with TRBJ1-1, with no clear D. V lost 1 base, J lost 5 bases, and 8 bases lay in between. The CDR3 has 13 residues. Germline CDR1 SGHAT, CDR2 FQNNGV. The CDR3 spells CASSLVSGTEAFF. CDR3 sequence (DNA): TGTGCCAGCAGCTTAGTTAGTGGTACTGAAGCTTTCTTT.

The genes are TRBV11-2 and TRBJ1-2, with 8 bases aligning to TRBD1. V was clipped by 3 bases and J by 5 bases; unmatched bases: 8. The germline CDR1 and CDR2 sequences are SGHAT and FQNNGV. This CDR3 region has 15 residues. The CDR3 DNA is TGTGCCAGCAGCTTTTCCGGGACAGGATTATATGGCTACACCTTC. It encodes CASSFSGTGLYGYTF.

The J gene is TRBJ1-2, the V gene TRBV6-5; maybe TRBD1 (6 bases). CDR3 size: 13 residues. Trimming took off 7 bases at V and 5 bases at J, with 14 bases between the two ends. Germline CDR1 is MNHEY and CDR2 is SVGAGI. In nucleotides, the CDR3 is TGTGCCAGCAATCCCGGGACACCATATGGCTACACCTTC. It is translated as CASNPGTPYGYTF.

In DNA form, the CDR3 reads TGTGCCAGCAGCGGGGGGGGAGGGTCTGGAAACACCATATATTTT. This gives the protein CASSGGGGSGNTIYF. This chain joins TRBV7-2 and TRBJ1-3; D may be TRBD1 (5 bases). This CDR3 comprises 15 residues. The ends were cut back, 5 bases at V and 1 base at J, with 12 bases in the middle. Germline CDR1 and CDR2: SGHTA and FQGNSA.

The rearrangement uses TRBV28 and TRBJ1-1; no definite D call. The germline CDR1 and CDR2 sequences are MDHEN and SYDVKM. The CDR3 spans 11 residues. V was pared by 2 bases and J by 8 bases, with 6 bases between. The CDR3 nucleotides are TGTGCCAGCAGTTTAGGCAGGGAAGCTTTCTTT. Translation: CASSLGREAFF.

In this sample, this clone turned up once. The CDR3 DNA reads as TGTGCCTGGAGTGTAGGACAGGACAGCTCTGGAAACACCATATATTTT. Protein sequence: CAWSVGQDSSGNTIYF. The V gene is TRBV30, the J gene TRBJ1-3, with 7 bases aligning to TRBD1. V lost 0 bases to trimming and J lost 0 bases; unmatched junction nucleotides: 5. Germline V CDR1 and CDR2: GTSNPN, SVGIG (reference sequence). The CDR3 has 16 residues.

The V and J genes are TRBV10-3 and TRBJ1-1; 7 nucleotides line up with TRBD1. The V gene end was trimmed by 8 bases and the J gene end by 3 bases; junction bases not matched to a gene: 6. The germline CDR1 and CDR2 sequences are ENHRY and SYGVKD. This CDR3 comprises 13 residues. The CDR3 loop is CAIRSTGDTEAFF. Here the CDR3 DNA reads TGTGCCATCCGCTCAACAGGGGACACTGAAGCTTTCTTT.

This rearrangement joins TRBV18 to TRBJ2-5; a weak D match, TRBD2 (5 bases). V lost 2 bases, J lost 5 bases, and 18 bases lay in between. This CDR3 spans 16 amino acids. Germline V gene sequence: CDR1 KGHSH, CDR2 LQKENI. The CDR3 is CASSPYSGLVQETQYF. CDR3 bases: TGTGCCAGCTCACCATATTCGGGGTTGGTCCAGGAGACCCAGTACTTC.

A single count supports this clone. The chain couples TRBV5-4 to TRBJ1-1; maybe TRBD1 (6 bases). Trimming removed 4 bases at V and 10 bases at J, with 14 bases between. Germline V lookup: CDR1 SGHNT, CDR2 YYREEE (reference sequence). There are 12 residues in the CDR3. The CDR3 region has the DNA TGTGCCAGCAGCGGTACAGGGTCGGGAGCTTTCTTT. Translation gives CASSGTGSGAFF.

The J gene is TRBJ1-2, the V gene TRBV29-1; D remains ambiguous. The V gene lost 3 bases and the J gene lost 5 bases, with 10 bases spanning the gap. Germline V gene data show CDR1 as SQVTM and CDR2 as ANQGSEA. CDR3 length equals 12 residues. CDR3: CSVDNRGYGYTF. The DNA for the CDR3 is TGCAGCGTTGATAATCGGGGTTATGGCTACACCTTC.

The V gene is TRBV19, the J gene TRBJ2-7; the match to TRBD1 covers 8 bases. Germline V gene sequence: CDR1 LNHDA, CDR2 SQIVND (reference sequence). J gave up 0 bases and V 3 bases, and 13 bases lay outside the gene matches. The CDR3 runs to 18 residues. CDR3 nucleotide sequence: TGTGCCAGTAGTATGCGGACAGGGCGCGGACTTGGCTCCTACGAGCAGTACTTC. Protein: CASSMRTGRGLGSYEQYF.

This clone was counted only a few times. V usage is TRBV6-5 and J usage is TRBJ2-1; 11 nucleotides align to TRBD2. With V trimmed by 3 bases and J by 9 bases, 7 bases remained unmatched. The V gene's germline CDR1 is MNHEY and CDR2 SVGAGI. The CDR3 loop spans 15 amino acids. CDR3 amino acids: CASSYISGRGGEQFF. CDR3 coding DNA: TGTGCCAGCAGTTATATTAGCGGGAGGGGAGGTGAGCAGTTCTTC.